Listed here is a single TCR beta chain. The data originate from a study of blood T cell repertoires in COVID-19. Whole-study context: The United States, Italy and Spain provided the acute and convalescent COVID-19 samples.

Sequencing was performed with immunoSEQ multiplex PCR; in TCRdb, only in-frame clones are kept and a portion is missing. This sample has approximately 62,000 clones, with over 60% found just once. The V gene lost 2 bases and the J gene lost 2 bases, with 7 bases spanning the gap. The CDR3 contains 13 residues. Germline V lookup: CDR1 GTSNPN, CDR2 SVGIG (reference sequence). The sequence came from a woman aged 45-59 years with active or convalescent COVID-19. The chain joins TRBV30 to TRBJ1-5; D ambiguous. Input material: peripheral blood. CDR3 protein: CAWSSGGNQPQHF. The CDR3 nucleotides read TGTGCCTGGAGTTCCGGGGGCAATCAGCCCCAGCATTTT.